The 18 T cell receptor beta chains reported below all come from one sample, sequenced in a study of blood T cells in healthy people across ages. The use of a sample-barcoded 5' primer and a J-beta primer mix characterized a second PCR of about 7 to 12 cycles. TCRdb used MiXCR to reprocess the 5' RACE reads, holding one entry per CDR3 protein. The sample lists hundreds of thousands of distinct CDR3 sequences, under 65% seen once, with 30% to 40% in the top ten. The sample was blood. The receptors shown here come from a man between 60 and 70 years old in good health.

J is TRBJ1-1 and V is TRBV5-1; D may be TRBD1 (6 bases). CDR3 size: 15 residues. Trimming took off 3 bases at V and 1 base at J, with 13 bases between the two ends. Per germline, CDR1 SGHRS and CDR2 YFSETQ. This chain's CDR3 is CASSSLPGQNTEAFF. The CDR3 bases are TGCGCCAGCAGCTCACTTCCGGGACAGAACACTGAAGCTTTCTTT.

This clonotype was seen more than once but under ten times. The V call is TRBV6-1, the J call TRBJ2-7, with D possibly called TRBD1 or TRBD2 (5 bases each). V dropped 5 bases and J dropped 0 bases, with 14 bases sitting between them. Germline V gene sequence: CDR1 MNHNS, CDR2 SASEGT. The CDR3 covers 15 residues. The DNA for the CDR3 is TGTGCCAGCAGTTCCCCGGGGCGAAGCTCCTACGAGCAGTACTTC. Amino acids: CASSSPGRSSYEQYF.

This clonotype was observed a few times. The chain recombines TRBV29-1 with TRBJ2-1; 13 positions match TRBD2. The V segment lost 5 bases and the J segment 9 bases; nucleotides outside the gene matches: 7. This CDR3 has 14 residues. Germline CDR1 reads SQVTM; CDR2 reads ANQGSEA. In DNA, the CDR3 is TGCAGCGTTTTGACTAGCGGGGGGTTCGGTGAGCAGTTCTTC. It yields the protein CSVLTSGGFGEQFF.

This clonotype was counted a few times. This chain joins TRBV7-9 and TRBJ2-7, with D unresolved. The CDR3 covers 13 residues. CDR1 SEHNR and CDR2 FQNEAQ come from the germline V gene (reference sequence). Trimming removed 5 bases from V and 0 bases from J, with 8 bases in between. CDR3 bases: TGTGCCAGCAGCGATCCTACCTCCTACGAGCAGTACTTC. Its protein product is CASSDPTSYEQYF. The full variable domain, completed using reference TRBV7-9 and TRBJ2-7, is DTGVSQNPRHKITKRGQNVTFRCDPISEHNRLYWYRQTLGQGPEFLTYFQNEAQLEKSRLLSDRFSAERPKGSFSTLEIQRTEQGDSAMYLCASSDPTSYEQYFGPGTRLTVT.

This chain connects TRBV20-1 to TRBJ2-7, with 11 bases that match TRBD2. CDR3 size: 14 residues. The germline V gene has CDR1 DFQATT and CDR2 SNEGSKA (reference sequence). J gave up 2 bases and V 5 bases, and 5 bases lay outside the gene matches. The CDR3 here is CSALTSGGAYEQYF. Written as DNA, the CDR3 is TGCAGTGCTTTAACTAGCGGGGGCGCCTACGAGCAGTACTTC.

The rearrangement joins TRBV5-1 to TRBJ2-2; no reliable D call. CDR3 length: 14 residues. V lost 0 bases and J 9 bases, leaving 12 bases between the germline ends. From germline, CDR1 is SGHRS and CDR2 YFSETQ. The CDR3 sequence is CASSLVPRDRELFF. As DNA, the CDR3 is TGCGCCAGCAGCTTGGTCCCCCGAGACCGGGAGCTGTTTTTT.

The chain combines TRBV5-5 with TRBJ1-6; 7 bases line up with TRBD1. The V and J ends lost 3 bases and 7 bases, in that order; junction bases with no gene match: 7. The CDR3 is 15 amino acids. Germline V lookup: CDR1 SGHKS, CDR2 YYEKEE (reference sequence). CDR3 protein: CASSYDRVENSPLHF. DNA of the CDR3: TGTGCCAGCAGCTATGACAGGGTCGAAAATTCACCCCTCCACTTT.

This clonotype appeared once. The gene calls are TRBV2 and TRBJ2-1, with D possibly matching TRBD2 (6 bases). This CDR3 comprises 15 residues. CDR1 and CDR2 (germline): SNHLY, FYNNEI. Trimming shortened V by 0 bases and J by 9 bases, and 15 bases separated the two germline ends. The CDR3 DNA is TGTGCCAGCAGTGAAGCGGCCGGGCTAGCGAGTGAGCAGTTCTTC. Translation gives CASSEAAGLASEQFF.

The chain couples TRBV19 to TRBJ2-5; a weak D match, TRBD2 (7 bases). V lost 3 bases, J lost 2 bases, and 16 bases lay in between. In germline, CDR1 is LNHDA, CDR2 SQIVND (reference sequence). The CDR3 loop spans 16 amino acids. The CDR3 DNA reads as TGTGCCAGTAGTATTAACTCGGCGGGGGCTCAAGAGACCCAGTACTTC. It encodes CASSINSAGAQETQYF.

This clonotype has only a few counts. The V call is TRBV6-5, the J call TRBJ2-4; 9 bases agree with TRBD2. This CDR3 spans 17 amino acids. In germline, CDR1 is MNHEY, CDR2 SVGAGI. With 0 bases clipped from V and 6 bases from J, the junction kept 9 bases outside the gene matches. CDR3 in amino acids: CASSYSFLAGSGNIQYF. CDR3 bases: TGTGCCAGCAGTTACTCGTTCCTAGCGGGATCAGGAAACATTCAGTACTTC.

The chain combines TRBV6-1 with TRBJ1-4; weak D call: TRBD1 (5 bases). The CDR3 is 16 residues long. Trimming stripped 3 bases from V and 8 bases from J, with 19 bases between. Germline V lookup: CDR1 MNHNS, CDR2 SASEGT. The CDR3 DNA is TGTGCCAGCAGTGAGGCCCTAGGTCAGGGCAGCGAAAAACTGTTTTTT. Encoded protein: CASSEALGQGSEKLFF.

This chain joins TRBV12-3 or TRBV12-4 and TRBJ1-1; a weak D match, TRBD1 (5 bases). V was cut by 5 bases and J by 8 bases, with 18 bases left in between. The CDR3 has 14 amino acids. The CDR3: CASSVNRRTSEAFF. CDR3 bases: TGTGCCAGCAGTGTAAACAGGCGAACCTCGGAAGCTTTCTTT.

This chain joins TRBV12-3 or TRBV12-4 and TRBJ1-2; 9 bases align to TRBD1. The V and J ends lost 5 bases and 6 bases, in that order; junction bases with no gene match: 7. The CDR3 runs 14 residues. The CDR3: CASSRDREKDGYTF. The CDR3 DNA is TGTGCCAGCAGTCGGGACAGGGAGAAGGATGGCTACACCTTC.

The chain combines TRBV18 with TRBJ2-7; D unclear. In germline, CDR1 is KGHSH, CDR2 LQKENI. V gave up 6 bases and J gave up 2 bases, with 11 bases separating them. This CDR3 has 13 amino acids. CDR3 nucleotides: TGTGCCAGCTCGTCGGCTTCAACCTACGAGCAGTACTTC. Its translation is CASSSASTYEQYF.

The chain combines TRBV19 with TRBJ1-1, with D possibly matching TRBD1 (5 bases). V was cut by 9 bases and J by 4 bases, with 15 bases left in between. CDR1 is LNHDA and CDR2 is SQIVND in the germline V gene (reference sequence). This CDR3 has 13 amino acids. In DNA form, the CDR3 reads TGTGCCAGCCGACCTGACAGCTCCACTGAAGCTTTCTTT. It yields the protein CASRPDSSTEAFF. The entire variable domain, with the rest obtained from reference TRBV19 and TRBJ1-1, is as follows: DGGITQSPKYLFRKEGQNVTLSCEQNLNHDAMYWYRQDPGQGLRLIYYSQIVNDFQKGDIAEGYSVSREKKESFPLTVTSAQKNPTAFYLCASRPDSSTEAFFGQGTRLTVV.

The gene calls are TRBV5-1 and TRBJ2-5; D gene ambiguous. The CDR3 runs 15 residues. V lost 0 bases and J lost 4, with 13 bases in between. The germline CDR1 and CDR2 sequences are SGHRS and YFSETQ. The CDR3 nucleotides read TGCGCCAGCAGCTTGGCTCTGGGGTTCGGAGAGACCCAGTACTTC. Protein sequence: CASSLALGFGETQYF.

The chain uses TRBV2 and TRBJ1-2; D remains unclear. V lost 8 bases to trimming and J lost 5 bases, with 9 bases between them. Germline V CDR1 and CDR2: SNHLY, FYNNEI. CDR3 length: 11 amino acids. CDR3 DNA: TGTGCCAGCGGCACTGGGTATGGCTACACCTTC. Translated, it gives CASGTGYGYTF.

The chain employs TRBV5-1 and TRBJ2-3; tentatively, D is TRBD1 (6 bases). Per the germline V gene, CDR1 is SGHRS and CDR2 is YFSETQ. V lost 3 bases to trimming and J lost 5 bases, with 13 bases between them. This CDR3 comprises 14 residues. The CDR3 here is CASSSGVARDTQYF. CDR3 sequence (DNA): TGCGCCAGCAGCTCAGGGGTAGCAAGAGATACGCAGTATTTT.